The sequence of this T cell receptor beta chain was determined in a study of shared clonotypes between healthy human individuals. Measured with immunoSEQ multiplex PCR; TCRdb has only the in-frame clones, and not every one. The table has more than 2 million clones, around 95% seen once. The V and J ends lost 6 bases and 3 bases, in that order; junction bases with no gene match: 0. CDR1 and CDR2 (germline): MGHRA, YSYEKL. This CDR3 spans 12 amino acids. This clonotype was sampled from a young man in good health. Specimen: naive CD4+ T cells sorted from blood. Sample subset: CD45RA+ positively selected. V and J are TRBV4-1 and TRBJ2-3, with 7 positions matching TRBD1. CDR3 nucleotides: TGCGCCAGCAGGACAGGGACAGATACGCAGTATTTT. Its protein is CASRTGTDTQYF.